These 22 T cell receptor beta chains share one sample of origin, sequenced in a study of OX40 agonist ivuxolimab in advanced cancers. Library generation was performed with the immunoSEQ multiplex PCR assay. Imported from immuneACCESS, the table was reduced by TCRdb to in-frame sequences with V and J called. These copies leave out some clones; in studies compared against another copy, an unresolved V gene accounts for under half, and the cause of the remainder is not known. The table for this sample lists several thousand clones; 70% to 90% of them were counted only once. Of the sample, about 22% falls within the top ten clones. This specimen was CD4+ or CD8+ T cells sorted from blood, taken in a trial of the OX40 agonist ivuxolimab. The receptors derive from an adult with an advanced solid tumor such as melanoma, head and neck, liver or kidney cancer.

V is TRBV2 and J is TRBJ1-6; 8 bases are shared with TRBD1. The germline gives CDR1 SNHLY, CDR2 FYNNEI. This CDR3 comprises 14 residues. The J segment lost 10 bases and the V segment lost 6 bases, leaving 8 bases of the junction unmatched. CDR3 DNA sequence: TGTGCCAGCAGCGCTAGGACAGGGAACTCACCCCTCCACTTT. Its translation is CASSARTGNSPLHF.

The chain carries TRBV7-9 and TRBJ1-4, with D possibly TRBD1 on 5 matching bases. The CDR3 has 17 amino acids. Germline CDR1 reads SEHNR; CDR2 reads FQNEAQ (reference sequence). The ends were cut back, 3 bases at V and 6 bases at J, with 20 bases in the middle. CDR3 DNA: TGTGCCAGCAGCTTCGACCACCGGGGCTGGTTAGATGAAAAACTGTTTTTT. It codes for CASSFDHRGWLDEKLFF. Combining the CDR3 with reference TRBV7-9 and TRBJ1-4 gives the whole variable domain DTGVSQNPRHKITKRGQNVTFRCDPISEHNRLYWYRQTLGQGPEFLTYFQNEAQLEKSRLLSDRFSAERPKGSFSTLEIQRTEQGDSAMYLCASSFDHRGWLDEKLFFGSGTQLSVL.

The rearrangement joins TRBV9 to TRBJ2-1, with 7 bases that match TRBD2. The J segment lost 5 bases and the V segment lost 2 bases, leaving 4 bases of the junction unmatched. CDR1 and CDR2 from the germline V gene are SGDLS and YYNGEE. This CDR3 spans 14 amino acids. CDR3 DNA sequence: TGTGCCAGCAGCGTCGGGACTAATGACAATGAGCAGTTCTTC. Its translation: CASSVGTNDNEQFF.

V usage is TRBV5-6 and J usage is TRBJ1-5; D is perhaps TRBD1 (5 bases). Germline values: CDR1 SGHDT, CDR2 YYEEEE. Between the trimmed V and J ends, which lost 4 bases and 4 bases, there was a span of 18 bases. The CDR3 is 16 residues long. CDR3: CASSPRSGGRNQPQHF. The CDR3 DNA follows: TGTGCCAGCAGCCCAAGGAGTGGGGGTCGGAATCAGCCCCAGCATTTT.

Worth noting for this clone: An end of the junction does not agree with germline; a read error may underlie this. This rearrangement joins TRBV5-6 to TRBJ2-7; D tentatively reads TRBD1 or TRBD2 (6 bases each). The CDR3 length is 14 residues. Germline loops: CDR1 SGHDT, CDR2 YYEEEE. The CDR3 reads CASRADSVDYEQHF. The CDR3 bases are TGTGCCAGCAGGGCGGACAGCGTGGACTACGAGCAGCACTTC.

This clone was counted a single time. This chain uses TRBV2 with TRBJ2-1; D is possibly TRBD1 (6 bases). Germline V gives CDR1 SNHLY, CDR2 FYNNEI. The CDR3 loop spans 16 amino acids. V was shortened by 4 bases and J by 3 bases, with 16 bases between the two germline ends. In DNA form, the CDR3 reads TGTGCCAGCAGTGCCCACAGGGTCCCGCTCTACAATGAGCAGTTCTTC. Protein product: CASSAHRVPLYNEQFF.

This clone turned up a few times. This chain joins TRBV25-1 and TRBJ1-6; maybe TRBD1 (6 bases). The CDR3 loop spans 13 amino acids. CDR1 and CDR2 from the germline V gene are MGHDK and SYGVNS. V gave up 8 bases and J gave up 7 bases, with 12 bases separating them. Here the CDR3 reads CASEGGWNSPLHF. CDR3 DNA sequence: TGTGCCAGCGAGGGGGGGTGGAATTCACCCCTCCACTTT.

V is TRBV2 and J is TRBJ1-1, with D perhaps matching TRBD1 (5 bases). The CDR3 runs 14 residues. The V gene's germline CDR1 is SNHLY and CDR2 FYNNEI. Trimming removed 7 bases at V and 2 bases at J, with 14 bases between. CDR3: CASTGRGGNTEAFF. In DNA form, the CDR3 reads TGTGCCAGCACCGGACGGGGGGGAAACACTGAAGCTTTCTTT.

This rearrangement joins TRBV21-1 to TRBJ1-3; no DNA check was done on the table's D call, TRBD1. TRBV21-1 has pseudogene status. The CDR3 loop spans 15 amino acids. This chain's CDR3 is CASSGQDHSGNTIYF. CDR3 coding DNA: TGTGCCAGCAGCGGACAGGATCACTCTGGAAACACCATATATTTT.

The chain joins TRBV11-2 to TRBJ2-3; 8 nucleotides line up with TRBD1. This CDR3 region has 16 residues. Trimming cost V 1 base and J 2 bases; bases outside gene matches: 5. Germline loops: CDR1 SGHAT, CDR2 FQNNGV. The CDR3 spells CASSLGSGGFTDTQYF. The CDR3 coding sequence is TGTGCCAGCAGCTTAGGTTCAGGGGGCTTCACAGATACGCAGTATTTT.

The rearrangement uses TRBV12-5 and TRBJ2-3; TRBD2 aligns across 8 bases. The junction had 16 bases not matched to a gene; V was cut back by 0 bases and J by 5 bases. Germline V gives CDR1 LGHNT, CDR2 FRNRAP. This CDR3 spans 19 amino acids. This CDR3 is CASGLVFWGGGSKGDTQYF. CDR3 DNA: TGTGCTAGTGGTTTGGTATTTTGGGGCGGGGGGTCCAAAGGAGATACGCAGTATTTT.

The chain combines TRBV12-5 with TRBJ2-7; D is undetermined. Per the germline V gene, CDR1 is LGHNT and CDR2 is FRNRAP. This CDR3 is built from 11 residues. The ends were cut back, 1 base at V and 5 bases at J, with 3 bases in the middle. The CDR3 here is CASGLGHEQYF. CDR3 coding DNA: TGTGCTAGTGGTTTGGGGCACGAGCAGTACTTC.

The rearrangement joins TRBV9 to TRBJ2-3; TRBD2 aligns across 10 bases. The CDR3 spans 16 residues. The V segment lost 0 bases and the J segment 3 bases; nucleotides outside the gene matches: 4. The germline V gene encodes CDR1 SGDLS and CDR2 YYNGEE. CDR3 coding DNA: TGTGCCAGCAGCGTAGTTTCTAGCGGGAGTACAGATACGCAGTATTTT. It translates to CASSVVSSGSTDTQYF.

The J gene is TRBJ2-1, the V gene TRBV7-8; D is possibly TRBD2 (5 bases). Germline V gives CDR1 SGHVS, CDR2 FQNEAQ. V was trimmed by 7 bases and J by 0 bases, leaving 13 bases between them. The CDR3 extends over 15 amino acids. Written as DNA, the CDR3 is TGTGCCAGCACCGGAGGTGAATACTCCTACAATGAGCAGTTCTTC. Encoded protein: CASTGGEYSYNEQFF.

V gene TRBV11-2 combines with J gene TRBJ1-5; 10 bases line up with TRBD1. This CDR3 has 15 amino acids. CDR1 is SGHAT, CDR2 FQNNGV, per germline. V trimming: 5 bases; J trimming: 4 bases; junction bases outside the gene matches: 5. This CDR3 reads CASSPEDRGNQPQHF. CDR3 sequence (DNA): TGTGCCAGCAGCCCTGAGGACAGGGGGAATCAGCCCCAGCATTTT.

This rearrangement joins TRBV9 to TRBJ1-3; D remains ambiguous. The V end was cut by 4 bases, the J end by 9 bases, with 11 bases between. The germline V gene has CDR1 SGDLS and CDR2 YYNGEE. There are 12 residues in the CDR3. The CDR3 region has the DNA TGTGCCAGCAGCACCAATGAAGGCACCATATATTTT. This codes for CASSTNEGTIYF.

This chain uses TRBV19 with TRBJ2-1; weak D call: TRBD1 (5 bases). Trimming stripped 4 bases from V and 7 bases from J, with 14 bases between. The CDR3 has 14 amino acids. Per the germline V gene, CDR1 is LNHDA and CDR2 is SQIVND (reference sequence). CDR3 region: CASSTSGFGNEQFF. The DNA of the CDR3 is TGTGCCAGTAGTACCTCAGGGTTCGGGAATGAGCAGTTCTTC. Based on the CDR3 plus reference TRBV19 and TRBJ2-1, the full variable domain is DGGITQSPKYLFRKEGQNVTLSCEQNLNHDAMYWYRQDPGQGLRLIYYSQIVNDFQKGDIAEGYSVSREKKESFPLTVTSAQKNPTAFYLCASSTSGFGNEQFFGPGTRLTVL.

This clone was counted a few times. J is TRBJ2-3 and V is TRBV9, with D maybe TRBD1 (5 bases). The CDR3 extends over 14 amino acids. In germline, CDR1 is SGDLS, CDR2 YYNGEE. Trimming left V 7 bases short and J 4 bases short, with 16 bases between. Written as DNA, the CDR3 is TGTGCCAGCGGGGCCGTAGGGGCGGCAGATACGCAGTATTTT. Amino acid sequence: CASGAVGAADTQYF.

The chain employs TRBV14 and TRBJ1-3; tentatively, D is TRBD1 (5 bases). Trimming took 0 bases from V and 3 from J, leaving 15 bases between them. Germline CDR1 SGHDN, CDR2 FVKESK. This CDR3 is 17 amino acids long. The CDR3 DNA is TGTGCCAGCAGCCAAGATAGGTCCAGGGCGCTTGGAAACACCATATATTTT. This codes for CASSQDRSRALGNTIYF. Full variable domain (rest looked up from reference TRBV14 and TRBJ1-3): EAGVTQFPSHSVIEKGQTVTLRCDPISGHDNLYWYRRVMGKEIKFLLHFVKESKQDESGMPNNRFLAERTGGTYSTLKVQPAELEDSGVYFCASSQDRSRALGNTIYFGEGSWLTVV.

The chain has TRBV2 and TRBJ1-5, with D uncertain. CDR1 SNHLY and CDR2 FYNNEI come from the germline V gene. CDR3 size: 16 residues. The V end lost 3 bases, the J end lost 1 base, and 13 bases lay between the germline ends. The CDR3 DNA is TGTGCCAGCAGTGAGTACCCATATGGCAGCAATCAGCCCCAGCATTTT. Amino acid sequence: CASSEYPYGSNQPQHF.

The chain uses TRBV9 and TRBJ2-1; D unclear. The V gene's germline CDR1 is SGDLS and CDR2 YYNGEE. The CDR3 is made up of 12 amino acids. Trimming took 3 bases from V and 4 from J, leaving 5 bases between them. CDR3 residues: CASSETYNEQFF. DNA of the CDR3: TGTGCCAGCAGCGAGACTTACAATGAGCAGTTCTTC.

The V call is TRBV12-5, the J call TRBJ1-5; 7 bases match TRBD1. This CDR3 is 16 amino acids long. Germline-derived CDR1 and CDR2 are LGHNT and FRNRAP. V gave up 1 base and J gave up 1 base; unmatched junction bases: 4. The CDR3 loop reads CASGLGQGGSNQPQHF. CDR3 DNA: TGTGCTAGTGGTTTGGGACAGGGCGGAAGCAATCAGCCCCAGCATTTT. The full variable domain, with the rest looked up from reference TRBV12-5 and TRBJ1-5, is DARVTQTPRHKVTEMGQEVTMRCQPILGHNTVFWYRQTMMQGLELLAYFRNRAPLDDSGMPKDRFSAEMPDATLATLKIQPSEPRDSAVYFCASGLGQGGSNQPQHFGDGTRLSIL.